The source of this TCR beta chain is a study of T cell responses to AZD1222 COVID-19 vaccine. The V gene end was trimmed by 2 bases and the J gene end by 1 base; junction bases not matched to a gene: 7. The CDR3 totals 17 residues. Germline values: CDR1 MNHNS, CDR2 SASEGT. Sequencing was performed with immunoSEQ multiplex PCR; in TCRdb, only in-frame clones are kept and a portion is missing. The table has about 130,000 clones, 90% to 95% seen once; the top ten hold roughly 1.7%. Sequenced here: peripheral blood, sampled on day 0 of AZD1222 vaccination. V is TRBV6-1 and J is TRBJ2-5; TRBD2 aligns across 10 bases. The sequence was collected from an adult in good health. The CDR3 nucleotides read TGTGCCAGCAGTGAAAGGCATAGCGGGAGGATCCAAGAGACCCAGTACTTC. Amino acids: CASSERHSGRIQETQYF.